A selection of T cell receptor beta chains follows, all from one sample in a study of T cells in Graves' hyperthyroidism and ophthalmopathy. TCRdb called the multiplex PCR reads again in MiXCR, with one record for every CDR3 protein. The sample carries 550,000 to 700,000 distinct CDR3 sequences, roughly 46% recorded once. Sequenced sample: peripheral blood or thyroid tissue (not recorded which). These receptor sequences come from an adult woman with Graves' disease, either hyperthyroidism or ophthalmopathy (not recorded which). CDR3s include the opening cysteine and the closing phenylalanine or tryptophan. The D gene is left open where the match is weak. Where a row states a size, it is once, few, many or the class of an expanded clone; other rows omit it.

NA,TRBJ1-1,NA,13,TRBV5-1,CASSWSEDTEAFF,TGCGCCAGCAGTTGGTCGGAGGACACTGAAGCTTTCTTT
few,TRBJ1-1,TRBD1,12,TRBV29-1,CSGRQGSTEAFF,TGCAGCGGTCGACAGGGTAGCACTGAAGCTTTCTTT
few,TRBJ1-3,NA,12,TRBV10-3,CATSGFRDTIYF,TGTGCCACCTCGGGCTTTCGGGACACCATATATTTT
NA,TRBJ1-3,NA,14,TRBV29-1,CSAQDRVSGNTIYF,TGCAGCGCCCAGGACAGAGTCTCTGGAAACACCATATATTTT
many,TRBJ2-3,TRBD1,15,TRBV25-1,CASSELTDRGDTQYF,TGTGCCAGCAGTGAATTAACGGACAGGGGAGATACGCAGTATTTT
many,TRBJ1-4,TRBD1,14,TRBV2,CASSGDRGNEKLFF,TGTGCCAGCAGTGGCGACAGGGGAAATGAAAAACTGTTTTTT
NA,TRBJ2-6,NA,14,TRBV2,CASSDQSGANVLTF,TGTGCCAGCAGTGACCAATCCGGGGCCAACGTCCTGACTTTC
many,TRBJ1-2,NA,12,TRBV10-3,CAISRNRDGYTF,TGTGCCATCAGTAGAAACAGGGATGGCTACACCTTC
many,TRBJ1-2,TRBD1,14,TRBV5-1,CASSSATGDYGYTF,TGCGCCAGCTCTTCTGCTACAGGGGACTATGGCTACACCTTC
NA,TRBJ2-1,NA,12,TRBV29-1,CSVDLGDPEQFF,TGCAGCGTTGATCTCGGGGACCCTGAGCAGTTCTTC
few,TRBJ2-7,TRBD2,16,TRBV10-3,CAISESGLAGVHEQYF,TGTGCCATCAGTGAGTCCGGGCTAGCGGGAGTCCACGAGCAGTACTTC
few,TRBJ1-2,TRBD1,13,TRBV10-3,CAILGTGLYGYTF,TGTGCCATCCTTGGGACAGGGCTCTATGGCTACACCTTC
once,TRBJ1-5,NA,13,TRBV4-1,CASSQGIGSYEHF,TGCGCCAGCAGCCAAGGGATCGGGAGCTACGAGCATTTT
many,TRBJ2-2,TRBD2,16,TRBV4-1,CASSPGGTANTGELFF,TGCGCCAGCAGCCCGGGAGGGACCGCGAACACCGGGGAGCTGTTTTTT
NA,TRBJ2-2,TRBD1,14,TRBV5-1,CASSKDRGQGEQFF,TGCGCCAGCAGCAAGGACAGGGGGCAGGGGGAGCAGTTTTTT
NA,TRBJ2-7,TRBD2,15,TRBV7-2,CASSTTSGRGYEQYF,TGTGCCAGCAGCACAACTAGCGGGAGAGGGTACGAGCAGTACTTC
NA,TRBJ2-5,NA,12,TRBV24-1,CATSQQGQTQYF,TGTGCCACCAGTCAACAAGGGCAGACCCAGTACTTC
once,TRBJ2-7,NA,15,TRBV7-2,CASSLVQGGIYEQYF,TGTGCCAGCAGCTTAGTACAGGGGGGGATCTACGAGCAGTACTTC
NA,TRBJ1-5,NA,12,TRBV29-1,CSVRGDDQPQHF,TGCAGCGTTCGAGGGGACGATCAGCCCCAGCATTTT
NA,TRBJ1-2,TRBD1,13,TRBV6-1,CASSEGQVSGYTF,TGTGCCAGCAGTGAGGGACAGGTTAGCGGCTACACCTTC
many,TRBJ2-3,TRBD1,15,TRBV11-2,CASSYTTGGADTQYF,TGTGCCAGCAGCTACACAACAGGGGGCGCAGATACGCAGTATTTT
few,TRBJ1-2,NA,15,TRBV18,CASSHQNRVRGGYTF,TGTGCCAGCTCACATCAAAACAGGGTTCGTGGCGGCTACACCTTC
NA,TRBJ1-2,TRBD1,16,TRBV7-3,CASSVDGTGGVYGYTF,TGTGCCAGCAGCGTAGACGGGACAGGGGGGGTTTATGGCTACACCTTC
many,TRBJ1-5,TRBD1,14,TRBV6-5,CASRPGVGTGTQHF,TGTGCCAGCAGACCCGGGGTGGGGACAGGGACCCAGCATTTT
many,TRBJ1-2,NA,16,TRBV24-1,CATSSGLRDRRSGYTF,TGTGCCACCAGCAGTGGGTTAAGAGATCGGCGGAGTGGCTACACCTTC
many,TRBJ2-5,NA,15,TRBV2,CASSELHGPQETQYF,TGTGCCAGCAGTGAGCTCCACGGACCTCAAGAGACCCAGTACTTC
NA,TRBJ1-4,NA,16,TRBV15,CATSPWRAASSGKLFF,TGTGCCACCAGCCCCTGGCGTGCCGCCAGCTCTGGAAAACTGTTTTTT
NA,TRBJ1-2,TRBD1,13,TRBV7-6,CASSSGGGGGYTF,TGTGCCAGCAGCTCAGGGGGCGGTGGTGGCTACACCTTC
NA,TRBJ1-5,NA,11,TRBV7-2,CATQGNQPQHF,TGTGCCACCCAGGGCAATCAGCCCCAGCATTTT
NA,TRBJ2-5,NA,14,TRBV7-9,CASSPSRGGETQYF,TGTGCCAGCAGCCCAAGCAGGGGGGGAGAGACCCAGTACTTC
once,TRBJ2-7,NA,14,TRBV20-1,CSASTDPRGYEQYF,TGCAGTGCTAGCACGGATCCTAGGGGCTACGAGCAGTACTTC
once,TRBJ2-2,NA,14,TRBV7-8,CASSGLTNTGELFF,TGTGCCAGCTCGGGACTCACGAACACCGGGGAGCTGTTTTTT
NA,TRBJ1-1,NA,13,TRBV29-1,CSVVPDVNTEAFF,TGCAGCGTTGTACCAGATGTAAACACTGAAGCTTTCTTT
NA,TRBJ2-5,NA,14,TRBV29-1,CSVEEKTRSETQYF,TGCAGCGTTGAAGAAAAAACTAGGTCAGAGACCCAGTACTTC
NA,TRBJ1-2,TRBD1,13,TRBV2,CAGLGQGQYGYTF,TGTGCCGGATTGGGACAGGGTCAATATGGCTACACCTTC
many,TRBJ1-2,TRBD1,14,TRBV3-1,CASSQTGQVAGYTF,TGTGCCAGCAGCCAGACAGGGCAAGTCGCTGGCTACACCTTC
many,TRBJ1-3,NA,16,TRBV9,CASSVAGGGSGNTIYF,TGTGCCAGCAGCGTAGCCGGCGGGGGCTCTGGAAACACCATATATTTT
many,TRBJ1-4,TRBD1,14,TRBV20-1,CSARTGPSDEKLFF,TGCAGTGCTCGGACAGGGCCTTCTGATGAAAAACTGTTTTTT
NA,TRBJ2-7,NA,14,TRBV7-9,CASSLELGPYEQYF,TGTGCCAGCAGCTTAGAGTTGGGCCCCTACGAGCAGTACTTC
many,TRBJ2-2,TRBD2,14,TRBV7-9,CASSSLAGTGELFF,TGTGCCAGCAGCTCCCTAGCGGGGACCGGGGAGCTGTTTTTT
NA,TRBJ1-5,NA,15,TRBV10-3,CAISGDGSYEQPQHF,TGTGCCATCAGTGGAGACGGGTCCTACGAGCAGCCCCAGCATTTT
many,TRBJ2-7,TRBD2,16,TRBV4-2,CASSQDWASGTYEQYF,TGTGCCAGCAGCCAAGATTGGGCTAGCGGAACCTACGAGCAGTACTTC
NA,TRBJ2-5,NA,17,TRBV9,CASSVAERGPGGETQYF,TGTGCCAGCAGCGTAGCTGAGAGGGGCCCGGGTGGAGAGACCCAGTACTTC
NA,TRBJ1-3,NA,12,TRBV28,CASSLFENTIYF,TGTGCCAGCAGTTTATTTGAAAACACCATATATTTT
many,TRBJ1-2,NA,14,TRBV24-1,CATSDATGGYGYTF,TGTGCCACCAGTGATGCTACAGGAGGGTATGGCTACACCTTC
few,TRBJ2-3,NA,11,TRBV2,CASRVLDTQYF,TGTGCCAGCAGAGTCTTAGATACGCAGTATTTT
once,TRBJ2-7,TRBD2,16,TRBV28,CASSPLQLAGGHGQYF,TGTGCCAGCAGTCCCCTCCAACTAGCGGGAGGGCACGGGCAGTACTTC
NA,TRBJ2-2,TRBD2,18,TRBV2,CASSDTGIAGLNTGELSW,TGTGCCAGCAGTGACACGGGGATAGCGGGCCTGAACACCGGGGAGCTGTCTTGG
many,TRBJ1-4,NA,15,TRBV11-2,CASSSLVGIPEKLFF,TGTGCCAGCAGCTCCCTAGTCGGGATCCCTGAAAAACTGTTTTTT
NA,TRBJ2-5,TRBD1,17,TRBV7-8,CASSLEGLVTGKETQYF,TGTGCCAGCAGCTTAGAAGGATTGGTGACAGGGAAAGAGACCCAGTACTTC
many,TRBJ2-5,NA,13,TRBV28,CASRSTGQETQYF,TGTGCCAGCAGATCTACAGGACAAGAGACCCAGTACTTC
NA,TRBJ1-2,NA,16,TRBV19,CASSPLAGWGTDGYTF,TGTGCCAGTAGTCCCCTGGCAGGTTGGGGGACGGATGGCTACACCTTC
NA,TRBJ2-3,TRBD2,15,TRBV5-1,CASSLLAGGGDTQYF,TGCGCCAGCAGCTTACTAGCGGGAGGAGGAGATACGCAGTATTTT
NA,TRBJ2-7,NA,17,TRBV15,CATSRALEGASSYEQYF,TGTGCCACCAGCAGAGCACTAGAAGGAGCCTCCAGCTACGAGCAGTACTTC
few,TRBJ1-2,NA,15,TRBV25-1,CAISSGTSIMGGYTF,TGTGCCATCAGTTCCGGGACATCAATAATGGGGGGCTACACCTTC